The 18 T cell receptor beta chains in this list originate from one sample, sequenced in a study of cytomegalovirus exposure and HLA in healthy donors. Primers included in the PCR were 60 Vbeta and 13 Jbeta primers. Using immunoSEQ multiplex PCR, the repertoire was profiled, and TCRdb retains in-frame clones only, with some absent. The data contain about 110,000 clones, approximately 73% of them singletons. Source material: PBMCs. The receptors originated from a man between 25 and 39 years old in good health and CMV-seronegative.

This clone was counted only a few times. The CDR3 bases are TGTGCCAGCAGTCCCACAGCGACTAGCGGAGGAGAGACCCAGTACTTC. Amino acids: CASSPTATSGGETQYF. The chain couples TRBV7-2 to TRBJ2-5, with 9 positions matching TRBD2. Germline V gene data show CDR1 as SGHTA and CDR2 as FQGNSA. Germline trimming cut 6 bases from V and 4 bases from J; bases unmatched to any gene: 12. The CDR3 runs 16 residues.

This clone was counted a few times. The sample contains more than one DNA sequence encoding this CDR3. The chain recombines TRBV27 with TRBJ2-7; D is possibly TRBD2 (6 bases). The CDR3 consists of 13 residues. Trimming pared 2 bases from V and 2 bases from J, leaving 7 bases between. Per the germline V gene, CDR1 is MNHEY and CDR2 is SMNVEV (reference sequence). CDR3 coding DNA: TGTGCCAGCAGTTTAAGCGGGCCCTACGAGCAGTACTTC. Translating it yields CASSLSGPYEQYF.

This chain connects TRBV23-1 to TRBJ2-2, with D uncertain. TRBV23-1 is given ORF status, its function remaining uncertain. The CDR3 runs 14 residues. Trimming shortened V by 4 bases and J by 6 bases, and 12 bases separated the two germline ends. The CDR3 reads CASSLLRSPGELFF. As DNA, the CDR3 is TGCGCCAGCAGTCTACTCAGGTCTCCCGGGGAGCTGTTTTTT.

The chain uses TRBV7-2 and TRBJ1-2; 7 positions agree with TRBD1. The V segment lost 5 bases and the J segment 4 bases; nucleotides outside the gene matches: 7. The germline V gene encodes CDR1 SGHTA and CDR2 FQGNSA. This CDR3 region has 14 residues. The chain's CDR3 is CASSQDRARYGYTF. In DNA, the CDR3 is TGTGCCAGCAGCCAAGACAGGGCTCGCTATGGCTACACCTTC.

The chain couples TRBV2 to TRBJ1-6, with TRBD1 as a possible D gene (5 bases). The V gene's germline CDR1 is SNHLY and CDR2 FYNNEI. Trimming cost V 3 bases and J 0 bases, with 12 bases left between them. The CDR3 loop spans 17 amino acids. The DNA for the CDR3 is TGTGCCAGCAGTGAGGGGGGTCCCGGCTCCTATAATTCACCCCTCCACTTT. Translation gives CASSEGGPGSYNSPLHF.

The chain is built from TRBV6-1 and TRBJ1-1; TRBD1 aligns across 9 bases. The CDR3 is 11 residues long. V lost 11 bases to trimming and J lost 12 bases; unmatched junction nucleotides: 10. Germline lookup yields CDR1 MNHNS and CDR2 SASEGT. CDR3 sequence reads: CAAGRQGGTFF. CDR3 DNA sequence: TGTGCCGCCGGTAGACAGGGGGGCACTTTCTTT.

This clone was recorded once. This chain uses TRBV11-2 with TRBJ2-7; no clear D gene. The germline V gene has CDR1 SGHAT and CDR2 FQNNGV. The CDR3 has 12 amino acids. Trimming stripped 5 bases from V and 4 bases from J, with 9 bases between. CDR3 nucleotide sequence: TGTGCCAGCAGCCTAAGTGGTTACGAGCAGTACTTC. The encoded protein is CASSLSGYEQYF.

This chain uses TRBV7-2 with TRBJ1-1; TRBD1 is a possible D gene (6 bases). The CDR3 has 15 amino acids. With 5 bases removed from V and 5 bases from J, the gap between germline ends came to 18 bases. Germline CDR1 SGHTA, CDR2 FQGNSA. CDR3 nucleotide sequence: TGTGCCAGCAGCATTAGGACAGCCCGGAGAACTGAAGCTTTCTTT. Its protein product is CASSIRTARRTEAFF.

V is TRBV11-2 and J is TRBJ2-2; no reliable D call. The CDR3 sequence is 15 residues long. V was trimmed by 1 base and J by 4 bases, leaving 10 bases between them. Germline V gene lookup returns CDR1 SGHAT and CDR2 FQNNGV. The CDR3 here is CASSLVTRSTGELFF. The DNA for the CDR3 is TGTGCCAGCAGCTTAGTAACGAGGAGCACCGGGGAGCTGTTTTTT.

This chain connects TRBV7-6 to TRBJ2-1, with 7 nucleotides matching TRBD1. V trimming: 3 bases; J trimming: 3 bases; junction bases outside the gene matches: 2. The CDR3 runs 14 residues. The V gene's germline CDR1 is SGHVS and CDR2 FNYEAQ. CDR3 region: CASSFTGVYNEQFF. Written as DNA, the CDR3 is TGTGCCAGCAGCTTTACAGGGGTCTACAATGAGCAGTTCTTC.

The CDR3 spells CASSVDLREGQFF. CDR3 DNA: TGTGCCAGCAGCGTAGACCTTAGAGAGGGTCAGTTCTTC. This chain joins TRBV9 and TRBJ2-1, with TRBD2 as a possible D gene (5 bases). The CDR3 runs 13 residues. Germline assignment: CDR1 SGDLS and CDR2 YYNGEE. Between the trimmed V and J ends, which lost 0 bases and 13 bases, there was a span of 14 bases.

J is TRBJ1-5 and V is TRBV28; 10 positions agree with TRBD1. Germline loops: CDR1 MDHEN, CDR2 SYDVKM. There are 18 residues in the CDR3. V shed 6 bases, J shed 0 bases, and the junction held 11 bases outside the gene matches. CDR3 sequence: CASRLGQGVSYSNQPQHF. The CDR3 nucleotides are TGTGCCAGCAGATTAGGACAGGGGGTCAGTTATAGCAATCAGCCCCAGCATTTT.

The genes are TRBV6-1 and TRBJ1-2; no firm D call. Trimming left V 4 bases short and J 8 bases short, with 14 bases between. The CDR3 spans 13 residues. From germline, CDR1 is MNHNS and CDR2 SASEGT. Written as DNA, the CDR3 is TGTGCCAGCAGTGGGTTACAGATCGGCGGCTACACCTTC. Its protein is CASSGLQIGGYTF.

A few counts support this clone. The chain couples TRBV29-1 to TRBJ2-1; perhaps TRBD2 as D (5 bases). Germline CDR1 and CDR2: SQVTM and ANQGSEA. Trimming stripped 5 bases from V and 6 bases from J, with 11 bases between. The CDR3 sequence is 12 residues long. CDR3 loop: CSVLTRSNEQFF. In nucleotides, the CDR3 is TGCAGCGTTCTAACTAGGTCCAATGAGCAGTTCTTC.

The chain recombines TRBV15 with TRBJ2-1; a weak D match, TRBD2 (6 bases). Germline V lookup: CDR1 LNHNV, CDR2 YYDKDF (reference sequence). The length of the CDR3 is 13 residues. Trimming removed 5 bases from V and 9 bases from J, with 14 bases in between. CDR3 DNA: TGTGCCACCAGCCCTAGAAAAGCGGGTGAGCAGTTCTTC. It translates to CATSPRKAGEQFF.

The gene calls are TRBV28 and TRBJ2-7, with 10 bases identical to TRBD1. Germline V gene sequence: CDR1 MDHEN, CDR2 SYDVKM. There are 12 residues in the CDR3. The CDR3 reads CALGTGVHEQYF. CDR3 nucleotides: TGTGCGCTCGGGACAGGGGTCCACGAGCAGTACTTC.

The chain joins TRBV6-5 to TRBJ2-1; possibly TRBD1 for D (7 bases). CDR3 length: 11 amino acids. Trimming removed 6 bases at V and 10 bases at J, with 10 bases between. The germline V gene encodes CDR1 MNHEY and CDR2 SVGAGI. The CDR3 sequence: CASRAGQEQFF. The DNA for the CDR3 is TGTGCCAGCAGGGCGGGACAGGAGCAGTTCTTC.

The chain recombines TRBV6-6 with TRBJ1-5, with D perhaps matching TRBD1 (6 bases). Trimming pared 8 bases from V and 3 bases from J, leaving 17 bases between. This CDR3 has 15 amino acids. Germline values: CDR1 MNHNY, CDR2 SVGAGI (reference sequence). The chain's CDR3 is CASGWDTGDNQPQHF. CDR3 nucleotide sequence: TGTGCCAGCGGATGGGACACTGGGGACAATCAGCCCCAGCATTTT.